These 27 T cell receptor beta chains share one sample of origin, sequenced in a study of blood T cells in healthy people across ages. With a J-beta primer mix and a sample-barcoded 5' primer, a second PCR ran about 7 to 12 cycles. One entry per CDR3 protein results from TCRdb running MiXCR on the 5' RACE reads. The data contain about 640,000 distinct CDR3 sequences, approximately 50% of them singletons. The specimen was blood. The receptors shown here come from a man in his 60s in good health.

The chain has TRBV2 and TRBJ1-6; 10 bases line up with TRBD1. The V gene's germline CDR1 is SNHLY and CDR2 FYNNEI. This CDR3 region has 15 residues. The V segment lost 10 bases and the J segment 2 bases; nucleotides outside the gene matches: 5. The CDR3: CAISGTGAYNSPLHF. The CDR3 nucleotides read TGTGCCATCTCCGGGACAGGGGCCTATAATTCACCCCTCCACTTT.

This clonotype was counted a few times. The rearrangement links TRBV24-1 to TRBJ2-5; D is uncertain. The CDR3 has 12 amino acids. Germline V gene sequence: CDR1 KGHDR, CDR2 SFDVKD. V dropped 9 bases and J dropped 2 bases, with 9 bases sitting between them. CDR3 region: CATWQDQETQYF. DNA for the CDR3: TGTGCCACCTGGCAGGATCAAGAGACCCAGTACTTC.

This chain joins TRBV20-1 and TRBJ2-1; TRBD1 matches at 8 bases. The CDR3 is 13 amino acids. The V gene end was trimmed by 6 bases and the J gene end by 7 bases; junction bases not matched to a gene: 8. The germline V gene has CDR1 DFQATT and CDR2 SNEGSKA (reference sequence). CDR3 bases: TGCAGTGCCCTAGCTAGGACAGGGAATGAGCAGTTCTTC. Translation gives CSALARTGNEQFF.

The chain employs TRBV2 and TRBJ1-2; no clear D. The germline V gene encodes CDR1 SNHLY and CDR2 FYNNEI. This CDR3 spans 15 amino acids. Trimming removed 5 bases from V and 1 base from J, with 14 bases in between. CDR3: CASSSPQWDNYGYTF. In nucleotides, the CDR3 is TGTGCCAGCAGTTCTCCGCAGTGGGATAACTATGGCTACACCTTC.

This clonotype was observed many times. This chain joins TRBV9 and TRBJ1-2; tentative D call: TRBD1 (5 bases). Germline CDR1 and CDR2: SGDLS and YYNGEE. Trimming pared 4 bases from V and 7 bases from J, leaving 17 bases between. This CDR3 spans 14 amino acids. CDR3 residues: CASSPSADSSGYTF. CDR3 DNA sequence: TGTGCCAGCAGCCCGTCCGCAGACAGCTCTGGCTACACCTTC.

In its sample, this clonotype was seen a few times. The rearrangement joins TRBV20-1 to TRBJ2-5; TRBD2 aligns across 9 bases. The CDR3 covers 13 residues. The V gene's germline CDR1 is DFQATT and CDR2 SNEGSKA (reference sequence). V trimming: 4 bases; J trimming: 5 bases; junction bases outside the gene matches: 5. The CDR3 region is CSATRGGLETQYF. The CDR3 DNA reads TGCAGTGCTACGCGGGGGGGCCTGGAGACCCAGTACTTC.

With regard to this clonotype: A junction end diverges from the germline sequence, so it may reflect a read error. The chain uses TRBV7-9 and TRBJ1-6; D not certain. The germline gives CDR1 SEHNR, CDR2 FQNEAQ (reference sequence). CDR3 length: 14 residues. CDR3 sequence reads: CVSSMAPRDSPLHF. The CDR3 nucleotides are TGTGTCAGCAGCATGGCACCTAGGGATTCACCCCTCCACTTT.

The rearrangement joins TRBV2 to TRBJ1-3, with 8 bases lining up with TRBD1. This CDR3 comprises 18 residues. The V gene's germline CDR1 is SNHLY and CDR2 FYNNEI. V trimming: 2 bases; J trimming: 0 bases; junction bases outside the gene matches: 9. CDR3 coding DNA: TGTGCCAGCAGTGAAAGAGGGACAGGACCAACCTCTGGAAACACCATATATTTT. Its protein product is CASSERGTGPTSGNTIYF.

V is TRBV15 and J is TRBJ1-6, with TRBD1 as a possible D gene (6 bases). The CDR3 sequence is 16 residues long. With 0 bases removed from V and 9 bases from J, the gap between germline ends came to 15 bases. The germline V gene encodes CDR1 LNHNV and CDR2 YYDKDF (reference sequence). The DNA of the CDR3 is TGTGCCACCAGCAGAGATGCTCACAGGGAAAGTTCACCCCTCCACTTT. Translated, it gives CATSRDAHRESSPLHF.

The chain couples TRBV3-1 to TRBJ1-6; D gene uncertain. The germline CDR1 and CDR2 sequences are LGHDT and YNNKEL (reference sequence). This CDR3 contains 16 residues. V lost 1 base, J lost 5 bases, and 12 bases lay in between. The CDR3 DNA reads as TGTGCCAGCAGCCAAGCTTCCCGGAAGAATAATTCACCCCTCCACTTT. Translated, it gives CASSQASRKNNSPLHF.

V usage is TRBV10-3 and J usage is TRBJ2-3; 7 bases are shared with TRBD2. With V trimmed by 11 bases and J by 3 bases, 11 bases remained unmatched. Germline values: CDR1 ENHRY, CDR2 SYGVKD. The CDR3 runs 14 residues. The CDR3 bases are TGTGCCGCCAAGGGAGGACTAGGAACAGATACGCAGTATTTT. Its protein is CAAKGGLGTDTQYF.

Only a few counts were recorded for this clonotype. This sequence joins TRBV7-9 and TRBJ1-2, with D possibly TRBD1 on 5 matching bases. This CDR3 has 13 amino acids. V was trimmed by 5 bases and J by 4 bases, leaving 11 bases between them. CDR1 and CDR2 from the germline V gene are SEHNR and FQNEAQ (reference sequence). The CDR3 nucleotides are TGTGCCAGCAGCGCCACAGGACGCTATGGCTACACCTTC. Residues: CASSATGRYGYTF.

This clonotype was seen once. The gene calls are TRBV9 and TRBJ2-3; D ambiguous. Trimming removed 0 bases from V and 0 bases from J, with 8 bases in between. CDR1 and CDR2 (germline): SGDLS, YYNGEE. The CDR3 extends over 15 amino acids. In DNA, the CDR3 is TGTGCCAGCAGCGTAGATGGAATGAGCACAGATACGCAGTATTTT. It encodes CASSVDGMSTDTQYF.

The table lists this clonotype with many counts. This chain links TRBV29-1 with TRBJ1-2; TRBD1 aligns across 8 bases. The trim removed 0 bases at V and 4 bases at J, leaving 7 bases unmatched. CDR3 size: 15 residues. Germline CDR1 SQVTM, CDR2 ANQGSEA. In DNA, the CDR3 is TGCAGCGTTGAAGAATTGAGGACAGGGCTCTATGGCTACACCTTC. It codes for CSVEELRTGLYGYTF.

The CDR3 DNA reads as TGCGCCAGCAGCCCGGGACGGAGCGAATATGAGCAGTTCTTC. This codes for CASSPGRSEYEQFF. This chain links TRBV4-1 with TRBJ2-1; D might be TRBD1 or TRBD2, each matching 5 bases. Between the trimmed V and J ends, which lost 4 bases and 8 bases, there was a span of 15 bases. There are 14 residues in the CDR3. Per the germline V gene, CDR1 is MGHRA and CDR2 is YSYEKL.

There are a few counts of this clonotype. V usage is TRBV27 and J usage is TRBJ2-4, with a weak D call TRBD1 (5 bases). Germline V gene sequence: CDR1 MNHEY, CDR2 SMNVEV (reference sequence). With 0 bases removed from V and 1 base from J, the gap between germline ends came to 13 bases. The CDR3 sequence is 17 residues long. CDR3: CASSLSRGSGAKNIQYF. The CDR3 region has the DNA TGTGCCAGCAGTTTATCAAGGGGCTCCGGGGCCAAAAACATTCAGTACTTC.

This rearrangement joins TRBV5-6 to TRBJ1-6, with unresolved D. The CDR3 sequence is 12 residues long. Germline lookup yields CDR1 SGHDT and CDR2 YYEEEE. The ends were cut back, 2 bases at V and 13 bases at J, with 10 bases in the middle. The CDR3: CASSLPQSPLHF. In DNA, the CDR3 is TGTGCCAGCAGCTTACCCCAGTCGCCCCTCCACTTT.

V usage is TRBV7-2 and J usage is TRBJ2-3; 7 bases match TRBD2. Trimming at V came to 4 bases and at J to 7 bases, leaving 8 bases not matched to a gene. Germline V gene lookup returns CDR1 SGHTA and CDR2 FQGNSA. CDR3 length: 14 amino acids. Here the CDR3 reads CASSSGTTPNTQYF. CDR3 in DNA: TGTGCCAGCAGCTCCGGGACTACCCCCAATACGCAGTATTTT.

The genes are TRBV12-3 or TRBV12-4 and TRBJ2-5; D possibly uses TRBD1 or TRBD2 (5 bases each). This CDR3 has 14 residues. V lost 0 bases, J lost 3 bases, and 8 bases lay in between. CDR3 protein: CASSLAGPKETQYF. CDR3 in DNA: TGTGCCAGCAGTTTAGCGGGACCCAAAGAGACCCAGTACTTC.

The V and J genes are TRBV5-1 and TRBJ1-2; D call uncertain. Trimming removed 4 bases at V and 0 bases at J, with 16 bases between. The CDR3 consists of 16 residues. CDR1 is SGHRS, CDR2 YFSETQ, per germline. CDR3 nucleotides: TGCGCCAGCAGCACTATGCGGAGTGGGACTAACTATGGCTACACCTTC. Encoded protein: CASSTMRSGTNYGYTF.

A single count supports this clonotype. The chain combines TRBV9 with TRBJ1-6; D remains ambiguous. In germline, CDR1 is SGDLS, CDR2 YYNGEE. This CDR3 has 15 residues. The V end was cut by 4 bases, the J end by 8 bases, with 16 bases between. CDR3 DNA: TGTGCCAGCAGCCCCGCACCGAACGGGGATTCACCCCTCCACTTT. This gives the protein CASSPAPNGDSPLHF.

This clonotype has just a few counts. The chain has TRBV5-1 and TRBJ2-1; D might be TRBD2 (6 bases). The CDR3 extends over 18 amino acids. V shed 4 bases and J shed 3 bases, with 23 bases lying between them. Germline lookup yields CDR1 SGHRS and CDR2 YFSETQ. CDR3 amino acids: CASSRPPGDAGIYNEQFF. As DNA, the CDR3 is TGCGCCAGCAGCCGACCCCCCGGGGACGCGGGGATCTACAATGAGCAGTTCTTC. Looking up the rest from reference TRBV5-1 and TRBJ2-1 gives the full variable domain: KAGVTQTPRYLIKTRGQQVTLSCSPISGHRSVSWYQQTPGQGLQFLFEYFSETQRNKGNFPGRFSGRQFSNSRSEMNVSTLELGDSALYLCASSRPPGDAGIYNEQFFGPGTRLTVL.

J is TRBJ2-7 and V is TRBV25-1; D may be TRBD2 (7 bases). V was shortened by 4 bases and J by 7 bases, with 23 bases between the two germline ends. The CDR3 extends over 16 amino acids. The germline V gene encodes CDR1 MGHDK and CDR2 SYGVNS. Written as DNA, the CDR3 is TGTGCCAGCAGTGGAGGGGCGGGGGCCCTCTACAATGAGCAGTACTTC. This gives the protein CASSGGAGALYNEQYF.

This sequence joins TRBV4-1 and TRBJ2-1; D is perhaps TRBD2 (7 bases). The CDR3 contains 15 residues. Trimming pared 2 bases from V and 2 bases from J, leaving 10 bases between. Germline V lookup: CDR1 MGHRA, CDR2 YSYEKL. This chain's CDR3 is CASSQFGGPYNEQFF. DNA for the CDR3: TGCGCCAGCAGCCAATTCGGGGGGCCCTACAATGAGCAGTTCTTC.

The J gene is TRBJ2-5, the V gene TRBV4-1; TRBD2 aligns across 14 bases. The J call may be faulty, since TRBJ2-4 better matches the DNA end. This CDR3 is built from 18 residues. The germline V gene has CDR1 MGHRA and CDR2 YSYEKL. The CDR3 reads CASSKTSGGAVAKNIQYF. DNA of the CDR3: TGCGCCAGCAGCAAGACTAGCGGGGGGGCAGTGGCCAAAAACATTCAGTACTTC.

Only a few counts were recorded for this clonotype. The chain couples TRBV20-1 to TRBJ2-1; 11 bases are a match to TRBD2. This CDR3 contains 13 residues. After removal of 6 bases from V and 3 bases from J, the junction contained 1 base not matched to a gene. Germline CDR1 and CDR2: DFQATT and SNEGSKA (reference sequence). Written as DNA, the CDR3 is TGCAGTGCCGGGACTAGCGGCTACAATGAGCAGTTCTTC. This sequence encodes CSAGTSGYNEQFF.

This chain uses TRBV21-1 with TRBJ2-7; the D call of TRBD1 is as the table states it, not checked on the DNA. TRBV21-1 is reported as a pseudogene. The CDR3 covers 15 residues. The CDR3 loop reads CASSKSVRPWVEQYF. The CDR3 DNA is TGTGCCAGCAGCAAATCGGTGAGACCCTGGGTTGAGCAGTACTTC.